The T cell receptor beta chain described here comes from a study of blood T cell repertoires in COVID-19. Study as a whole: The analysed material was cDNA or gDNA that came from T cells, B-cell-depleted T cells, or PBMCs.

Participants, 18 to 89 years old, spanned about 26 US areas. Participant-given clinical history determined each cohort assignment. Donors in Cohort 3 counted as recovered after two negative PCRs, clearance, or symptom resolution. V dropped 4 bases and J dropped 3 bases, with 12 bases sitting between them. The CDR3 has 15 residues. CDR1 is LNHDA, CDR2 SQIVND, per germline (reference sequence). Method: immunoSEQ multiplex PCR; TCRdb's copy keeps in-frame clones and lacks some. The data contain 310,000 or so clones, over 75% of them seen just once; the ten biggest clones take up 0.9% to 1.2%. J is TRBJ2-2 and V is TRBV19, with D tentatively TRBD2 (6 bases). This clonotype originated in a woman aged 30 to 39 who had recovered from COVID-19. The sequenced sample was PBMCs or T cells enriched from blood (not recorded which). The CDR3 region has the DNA TGTGCCAGTAGTAGAGGAGGGCGCTACACCGGGGAGCTGTTTTTT. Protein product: CASSRGGRYTGELFF.